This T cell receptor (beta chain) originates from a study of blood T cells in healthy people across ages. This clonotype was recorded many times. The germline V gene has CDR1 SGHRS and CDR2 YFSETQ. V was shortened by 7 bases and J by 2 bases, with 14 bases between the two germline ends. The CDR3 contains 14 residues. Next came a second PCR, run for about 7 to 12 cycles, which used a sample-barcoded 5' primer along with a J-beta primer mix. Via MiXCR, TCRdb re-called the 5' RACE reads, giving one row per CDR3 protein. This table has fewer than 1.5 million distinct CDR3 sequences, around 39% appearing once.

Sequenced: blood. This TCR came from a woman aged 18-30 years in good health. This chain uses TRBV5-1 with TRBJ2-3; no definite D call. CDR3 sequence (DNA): TGCGCCAGCCAGCCGAACTTTAACACAGATACGCAGTATTTT. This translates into CASQPNFNTDTQYF. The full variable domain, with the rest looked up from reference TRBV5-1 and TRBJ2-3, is KAGVTQTPRYLIKTRGQQVTLSCSPISGHRSVSWYQQTPGQGLQFLFEYFSETQRNKGNFPGRFSGRQFSNSRSEMNVSTLELGDSALYLCASQPNFNTDTQYFGPGTRLTVL.